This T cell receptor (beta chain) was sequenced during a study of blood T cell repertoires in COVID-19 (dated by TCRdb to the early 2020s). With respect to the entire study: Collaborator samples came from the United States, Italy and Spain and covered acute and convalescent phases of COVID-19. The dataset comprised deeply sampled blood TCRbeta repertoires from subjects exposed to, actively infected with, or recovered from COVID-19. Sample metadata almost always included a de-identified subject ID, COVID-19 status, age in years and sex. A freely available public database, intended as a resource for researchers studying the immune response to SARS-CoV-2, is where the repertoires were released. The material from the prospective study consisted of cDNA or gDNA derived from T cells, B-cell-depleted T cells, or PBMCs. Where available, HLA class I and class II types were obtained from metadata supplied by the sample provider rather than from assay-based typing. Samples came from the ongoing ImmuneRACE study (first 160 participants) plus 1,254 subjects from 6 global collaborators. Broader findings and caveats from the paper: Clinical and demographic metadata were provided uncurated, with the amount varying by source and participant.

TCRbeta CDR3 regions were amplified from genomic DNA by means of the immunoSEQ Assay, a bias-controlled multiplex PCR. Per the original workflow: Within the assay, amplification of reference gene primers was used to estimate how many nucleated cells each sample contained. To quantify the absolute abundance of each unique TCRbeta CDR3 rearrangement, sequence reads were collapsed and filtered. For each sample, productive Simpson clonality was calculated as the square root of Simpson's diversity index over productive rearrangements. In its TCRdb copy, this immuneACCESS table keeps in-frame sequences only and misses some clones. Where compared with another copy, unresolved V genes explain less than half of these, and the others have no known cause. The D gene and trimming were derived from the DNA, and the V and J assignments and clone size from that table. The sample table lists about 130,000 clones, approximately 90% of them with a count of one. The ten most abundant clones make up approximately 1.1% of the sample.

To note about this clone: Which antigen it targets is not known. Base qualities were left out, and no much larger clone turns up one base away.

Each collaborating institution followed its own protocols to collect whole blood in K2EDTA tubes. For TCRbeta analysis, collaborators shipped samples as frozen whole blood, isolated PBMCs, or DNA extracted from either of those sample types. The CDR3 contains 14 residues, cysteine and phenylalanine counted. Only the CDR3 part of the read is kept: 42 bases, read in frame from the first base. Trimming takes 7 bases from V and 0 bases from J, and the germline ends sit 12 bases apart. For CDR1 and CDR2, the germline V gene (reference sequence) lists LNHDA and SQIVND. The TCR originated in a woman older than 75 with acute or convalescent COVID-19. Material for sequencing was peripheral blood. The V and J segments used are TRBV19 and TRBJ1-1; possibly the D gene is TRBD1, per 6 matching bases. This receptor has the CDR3 CASNTGTMNTEAFF. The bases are TGTGCCAGTAATACCGGGACAATGAACACTGAAGCTTTCTTT.